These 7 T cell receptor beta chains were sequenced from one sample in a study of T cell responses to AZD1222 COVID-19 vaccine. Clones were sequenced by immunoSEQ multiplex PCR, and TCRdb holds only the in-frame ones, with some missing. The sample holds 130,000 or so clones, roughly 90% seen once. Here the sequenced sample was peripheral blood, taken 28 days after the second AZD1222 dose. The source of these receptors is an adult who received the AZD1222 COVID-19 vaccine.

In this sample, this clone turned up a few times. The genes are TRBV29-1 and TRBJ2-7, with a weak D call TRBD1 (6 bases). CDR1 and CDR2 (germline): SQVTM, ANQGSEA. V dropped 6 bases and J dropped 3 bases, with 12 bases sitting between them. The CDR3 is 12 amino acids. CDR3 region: CSVRDTYYEQYF. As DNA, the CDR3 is TGCAGCGTACGGGACACTTACTACGAGCAGTACTTC.

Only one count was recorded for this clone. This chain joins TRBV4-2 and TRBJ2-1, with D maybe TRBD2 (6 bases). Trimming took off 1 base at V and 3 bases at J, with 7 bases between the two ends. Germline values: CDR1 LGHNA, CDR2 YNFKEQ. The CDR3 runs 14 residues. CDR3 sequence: CASSQGGNYNEQFF. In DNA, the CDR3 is TGTGCCAGCAGCCAAGGCGGGAACTACAATGAGCAGTTCTTC.

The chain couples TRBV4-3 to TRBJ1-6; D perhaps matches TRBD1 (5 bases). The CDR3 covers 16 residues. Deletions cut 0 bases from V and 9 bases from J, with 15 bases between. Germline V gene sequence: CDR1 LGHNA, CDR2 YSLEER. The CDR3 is CASSQDLRGVGSPLHF. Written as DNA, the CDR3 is TGCGCCAGCAGCCAAGATCTTCGAGGGGTAGGTTCACCCCTCCACTTT.

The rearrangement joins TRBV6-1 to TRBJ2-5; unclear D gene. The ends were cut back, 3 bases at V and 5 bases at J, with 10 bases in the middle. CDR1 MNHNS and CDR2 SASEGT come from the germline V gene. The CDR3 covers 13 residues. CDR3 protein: CASSDPSEETQYF. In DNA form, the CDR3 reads TGTGCCAGCAGTGACCCCTCCGAGGAGACCCAGTACTTC.

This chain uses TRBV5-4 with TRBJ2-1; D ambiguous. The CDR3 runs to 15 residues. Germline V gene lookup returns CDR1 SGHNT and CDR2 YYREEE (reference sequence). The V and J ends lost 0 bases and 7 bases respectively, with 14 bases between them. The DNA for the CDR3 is TGTGCCAGCAGCTTGGGAGGTTTCATGGAGAATGAGCAGTTCTTC. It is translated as CASSLGGFMENEQFF.

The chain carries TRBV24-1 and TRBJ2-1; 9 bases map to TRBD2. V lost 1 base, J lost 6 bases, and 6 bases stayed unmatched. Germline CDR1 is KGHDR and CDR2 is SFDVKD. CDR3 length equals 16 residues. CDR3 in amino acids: CATSDFGGGGGNEQFF. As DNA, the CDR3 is TGTGCCACCAGTGATTTCGGCGGCGGGGGGGGCAATGAGCAGTTCTTC.

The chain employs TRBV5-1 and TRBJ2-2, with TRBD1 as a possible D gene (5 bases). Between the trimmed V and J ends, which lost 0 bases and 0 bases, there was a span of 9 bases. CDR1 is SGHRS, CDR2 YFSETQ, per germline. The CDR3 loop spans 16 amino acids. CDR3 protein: CASSLVPGPNTGELFF. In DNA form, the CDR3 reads TGCGCCAGCAGCTTGGTTCCAGGGCCGAACACCGGGGAGCTGTTTTTT.